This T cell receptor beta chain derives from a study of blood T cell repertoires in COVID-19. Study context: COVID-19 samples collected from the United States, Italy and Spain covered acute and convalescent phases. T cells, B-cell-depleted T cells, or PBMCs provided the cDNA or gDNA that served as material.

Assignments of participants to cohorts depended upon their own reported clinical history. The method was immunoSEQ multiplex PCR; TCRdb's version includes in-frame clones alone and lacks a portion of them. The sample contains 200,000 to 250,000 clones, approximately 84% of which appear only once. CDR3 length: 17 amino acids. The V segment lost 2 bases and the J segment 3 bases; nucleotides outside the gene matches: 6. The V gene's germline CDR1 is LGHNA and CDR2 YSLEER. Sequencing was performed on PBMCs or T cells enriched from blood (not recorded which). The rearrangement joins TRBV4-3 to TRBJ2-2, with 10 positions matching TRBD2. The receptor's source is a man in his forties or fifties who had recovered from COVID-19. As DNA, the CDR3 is TGCGCCAGCAGCCAACCCCAGCGGGGGGGACACACCGGGGAGCTGTTTTTT. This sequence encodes CASSQPQRGGHTGELFF.